Below, 14 T cell receptor beta chains from the same sample are listed, as sequenced in a study of T-cell reconstitution after alpha-beta-depleted transplantation in children. The TCRbeta library incorporated unique molecular identifiers. TCRdb fed the PCR reads into MiXCR, producing one record per CDR3 protein. The repertoire has fewer than 150,000 distinct CDR3 sequences, roughly 9% of them found once; the top ten carry approximately 25%. The specimen was PBMCs, mostly from graft donor cells, collected 180 days after TCRalphabeta/CD19-depleted stem cell transplant. Every receptor here comes from a girl under three years old who had a stem cell transplant for combined immunodeficiency, so the T cells may come from the graft donor.

This clonotype was seen a handful of times. J is TRBJ2-1 and V is TRBV11-2; 8 nucleotides line up with TRBD1. There are 13 residues in the CDR3. V was clipped by 5 bases and J by 7 bases; unmatched bases: 4. The germline gives CDR1 SGHAT, CDR2 FQNNGV. For the CDR3, the DNA is TGTGCCAGCAGCCCCCGGACAGGGAATGAGCAGTTCTTC. It translates to CASSPRTGNEQFF.

This clonotype appeared a few times. The rearrangement uses TRBV7-3 and TRBJ2-1, with TRBD1 matching over 10 bases. This CDR3 spans 15 amino acids. Germline CDR1 SGHTA, CDR2 FQGTGA. The V gene end was trimmed by 5 bases and the J gene end by 7 bases; junction bases not matched to a gene: 8. The CDR3 coding sequence is TGTGCCAGCAGCCCGGGACAGGGGAATTGGAATGAGCAGTTCTTC. Its translation: CASSPGQGNWNEQFF.

This chain joins TRBV20-1 and TRBJ2-5; D not resolved. CDR3 length: 14 amino acids. Trimming pared 2 bases from V and 0 bases from J, leaving 10 bases between. CDR1 and CDR2 from the germline V gene are DFQATT and SNEGSKA (reference sequence). CDR3 nucleotides: TGCAGTGCTAGACCCAGTTGGGACCAAGAGACCCAGTACTTC. Translating gives CSARPSWDQETQYF.

The table lists this clonotype with a few counts. The CDR3 here is CSVVQASAEAFF. The CDR3 coding sequence is TGCAGCGTTGTACAGGCCTCCGCTGAAGCTTTCTTT. The rearrangement joins TRBV29-1 to TRBJ1-1; a possible D gene is TRBD1 (5 bases). The CDR3 extends over 12 amino acids. Germline V CDR1 and CDR2: SQVTM, ANQGSEA. V was cut by 4 bases and J by 6 bases, with 12 bases left in between.

The genes are TRBV12-3 or TRBV12-4 and TRBJ1-5, with D maybe TRBD1 (6 bases). The CDR3 spans 15 residues. With 5 bases removed from V and 4 bases from J, the gap between germline ends came to 15 bases. The DNA for the CDR3 is TGTGCCAGCAGTCCAAGAGGGGGGGCAAATCAGCCCCAGCATTTT. Amino acid sequence: CASSPRGGANQPQHF.

This rearrangement joins TRBV21-1 to TRBJ2-2; the table's D gene call, TRBD1, was not cross checked with the DNA. TRBV21-1 is annotated as a pseudogene. The CDR3 is 14 amino acids. CDR3 protein: CARRQGWNTGELFF. CDR3 bases: TGTGCCAGACGACAGGGGTGGAACACCGGGGAGCTGTTTTTT.

The chain has TRBV6-5 and TRBJ2-7, with TRBD2 identical over 10 bases. The CDR3 contains 18 residues. The germline V gene encodes CDR1 MNHEY and CDR2 SVGAGI. V was pared by 2 bases and J by 0 bases, with 10 bases of the junction left unmatched. CDR3 DNA: TGTGCCAGCAGTTACAAACTAGCGGGGATCCCGAGCTCCTACGAGCAGTACTTC. Amino acids: CASSYKLAGIPSSYEQYF.

This clonotype was counted only a few times. The rearrangement joins TRBV20-1 to TRBJ2-7, with D possibly being TRBD1 (5 bases). V was pared by 1 base and J by 4 bases, with 17 bases between. Germline V gene sequence: CDR1 DFQATT, CDR2 SNEGSKA (reference sequence). CDR3 length equals 15 residues. This CDR3 is CSARVKDAGFYEQYF. In DNA form, the CDR3 reads TGCAGTGCTAGAGTTAAGGATGCAGGGTTTTACGAGCAGTACTTC.

In its sample, this clonotype was seen many times. V usage is TRBV5-1 and J usage is TRBJ2-1; D may be TRBD2 (5 bases). V shed 1 base and J shed 4 bases, with 9 bases lying between them. Germline CDR1 SGHRS, CDR2 YFSETQ. The CDR3 is 14 residues long. In DNA form, the CDR3 reads TGCGCCAGCAGCTTGAGCGGTCTTTACAATGAGCAGTTCTTC. Encoded protein: CASSLSGLYNEQFF. Drawing the rest from reference TRBV5-1 and TRBJ2-1, the complete variable domain is KAGVTQTPRYLIKTRGQQVTLSCSPISGHRSVSWYQQTPGQGLQFLFEYFSETQRNKGNFPGRFSGRQFSNSRSEMNVSTLELGDSALYLCASSLSGLYNEQFFGPGTRLTVL.

The gene calls are TRBV9 and TRBJ2-7; perhaps TRBD2 as D (5 bases). V shed 0 bases and J shed 2 bases, with 9 bases lying between them. Germline V gene lookup returns CDR1 SGDLS and CDR2 YYNGEE. The CDR3 extends over 14 amino acids. This chain's CDR3 is CASSVGAVTYEQYF. CDR3 nucleotides: TGTGCCAGCAGCGTAGGAGCGGTAACCTACGAGCAGTACTTC.

This clonotype was picked up a small number of times. CDR3 sequence (DNA): TGTGCCATCAGTGTTGACACCGGCGTGACCCAGTACTTC. Amino acids: CAISVDTGVTQYF. This chain uses TRBV10-3 with TRBJ2-5, with no clear D. CDR3 size: 13 residues. Trimming removed 4 bases from V and 7 bases from J, with 13 bases in between. From germline, CDR1 is ENHRY and CDR2 SYGVKD.

This clonotype was counted ten times or more. V gene TRBV10-3 combines with J gene TRBJ2-7; D might be TRBD1 (6 bases). The CDR3 length is 14 residues. CDR1 and CDR2 from the germline V gene are ENHRY and SYGVKD. The ends were cut back, 4 bases at V and 2 bases at J, with 12 bases in the middle. CDR3 bases: TGTGCCATCAGTGGTGGCAGGGGAACCTACGAGCAGTACTTC. This sequence encodes CAISGGRGTYEQYF.

The chain links TRBV11-2 to TRBJ2-6; 9 nucleotides line up with TRBD2. Germline V lookup: CDR1 SGHAT, CDR2 FQNNGV. V gave up 5 bases and J gave up 0 bases; unmatched junction bases: 8. This CDR3 has 18 amino acids. Here the CDR3 reads CASSPRTSAFSGANVLTF. CDR3 nucleotide sequence: TGTGCCAGCAGCCCCAGGACTAGCGCCTTCTCTGGGGCCAACGTCCTGACTTTC. The whole variable domain, filled in from reference TRBV11-2 and TRBJ2-6, reads EAGVAQSPRYKIIEKRQSVAFWCNPISGHATLYWYQQILGQGPKLLIQFQNNGVVDDSQLPKDRFSAERLKGVDSTLKIQPAKLEDSAVYLCASSPRTSAFSGANVLTFGAGSRLTVL.

This clonotype was seen more than once but under ten times. The chain employs TRBV6-5 and TRBJ1-5; D unclear. The V and J ends lost 0 bases and 0 bases respectively, with 6 bases between them. The length of the CDR3 is 15 residues. Germline V gene data show CDR1 as MNHEY and CDR2 as SVGAGI. CDR3 region: CASSYSTDSNQPQHF. In DNA, the CDR3 is TGTGCCAGCAGTTACTCAACAGATAGCAATCAGCCCCAGCATTTT.